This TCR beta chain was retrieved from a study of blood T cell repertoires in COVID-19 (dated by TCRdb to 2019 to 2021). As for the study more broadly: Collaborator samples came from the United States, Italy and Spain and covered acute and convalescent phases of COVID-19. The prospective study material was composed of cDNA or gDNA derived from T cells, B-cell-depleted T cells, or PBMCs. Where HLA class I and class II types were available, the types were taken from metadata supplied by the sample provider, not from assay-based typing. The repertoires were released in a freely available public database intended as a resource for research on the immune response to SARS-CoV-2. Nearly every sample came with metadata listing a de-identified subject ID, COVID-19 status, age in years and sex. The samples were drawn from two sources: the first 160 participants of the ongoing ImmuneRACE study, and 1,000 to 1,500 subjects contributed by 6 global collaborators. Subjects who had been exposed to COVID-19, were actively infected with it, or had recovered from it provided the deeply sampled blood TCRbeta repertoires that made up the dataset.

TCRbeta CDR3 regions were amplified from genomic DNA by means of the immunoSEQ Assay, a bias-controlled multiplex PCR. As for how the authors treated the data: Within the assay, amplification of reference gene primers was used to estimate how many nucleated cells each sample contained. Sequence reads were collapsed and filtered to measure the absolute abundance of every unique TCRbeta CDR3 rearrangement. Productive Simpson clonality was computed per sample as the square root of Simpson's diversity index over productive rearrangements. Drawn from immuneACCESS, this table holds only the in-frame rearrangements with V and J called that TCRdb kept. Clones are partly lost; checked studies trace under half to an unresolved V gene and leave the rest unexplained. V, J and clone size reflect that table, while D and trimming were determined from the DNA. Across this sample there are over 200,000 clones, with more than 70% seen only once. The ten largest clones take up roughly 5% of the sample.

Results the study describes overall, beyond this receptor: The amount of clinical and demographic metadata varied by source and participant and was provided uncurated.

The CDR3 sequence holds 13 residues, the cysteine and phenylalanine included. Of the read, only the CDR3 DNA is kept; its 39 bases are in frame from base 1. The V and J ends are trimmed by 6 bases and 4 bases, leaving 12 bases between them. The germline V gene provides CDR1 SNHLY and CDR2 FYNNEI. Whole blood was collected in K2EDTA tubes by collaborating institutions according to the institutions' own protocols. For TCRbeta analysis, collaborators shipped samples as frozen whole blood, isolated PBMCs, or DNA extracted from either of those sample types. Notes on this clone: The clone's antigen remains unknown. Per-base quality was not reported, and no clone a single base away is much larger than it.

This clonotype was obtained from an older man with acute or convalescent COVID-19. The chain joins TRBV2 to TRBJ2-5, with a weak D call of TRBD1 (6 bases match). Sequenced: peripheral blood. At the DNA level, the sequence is TGTGCCAGCAGACAGGGCTATGGAGAGACCCAGTACTTC. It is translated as CASRQGYGETQYF.